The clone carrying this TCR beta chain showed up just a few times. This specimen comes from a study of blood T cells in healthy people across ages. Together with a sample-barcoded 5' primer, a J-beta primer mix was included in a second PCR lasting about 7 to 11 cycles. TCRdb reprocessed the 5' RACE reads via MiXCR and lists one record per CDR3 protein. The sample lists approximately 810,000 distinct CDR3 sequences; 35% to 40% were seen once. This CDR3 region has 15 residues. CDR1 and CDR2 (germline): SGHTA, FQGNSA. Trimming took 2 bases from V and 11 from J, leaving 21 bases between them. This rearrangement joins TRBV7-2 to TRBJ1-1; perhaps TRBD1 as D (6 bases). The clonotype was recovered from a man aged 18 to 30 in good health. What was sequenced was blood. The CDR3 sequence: CASSLSPRGLNVAFF. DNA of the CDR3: TGTGCCAGCAGCTTATCTCCCAGGGGTTTGAATGTGGCTTTCTTT.